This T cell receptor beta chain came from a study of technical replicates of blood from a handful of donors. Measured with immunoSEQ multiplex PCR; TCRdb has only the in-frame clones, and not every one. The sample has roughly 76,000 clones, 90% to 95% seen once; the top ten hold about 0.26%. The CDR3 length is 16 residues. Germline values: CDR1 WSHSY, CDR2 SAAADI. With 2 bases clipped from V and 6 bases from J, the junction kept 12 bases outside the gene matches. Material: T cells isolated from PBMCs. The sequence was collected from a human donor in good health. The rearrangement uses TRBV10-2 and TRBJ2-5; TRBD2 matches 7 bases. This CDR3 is CASSEPGGGGLKTQYF. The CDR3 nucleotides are TGCGCCAGCAGTGAGCCGGGCGGCGGGGGTCTAAAGACCCAGTACTTC.